The T cell receptor beta chain described here comes from a study of cytomegalovirus exposure and HLA in healthy donors. This CDR3 is built from 16 residues. V lost 5 bases, J lost 7 bases, and 10 bases stayed unmatched. CDR1 and CDR2 from the germline V gene are SGHVS and FNYEAQ. TCRdb's copy holds only in-frame clones and misses some; the assay was immunoSEQ multiplex PCR. The sample includes 150,000 to 200,000 clones, 85% seen only once; the top ten take around 2.4%. This clonotype was obtained from a man younger than 45 in good health and CMV-seropositive. The specimen sequenced was PBMCs. This chain joins TRBV7-6 and TRBJ2-4; 11 bases fit TRBD2. The CDR3 nucleotides are TGTGCCAGCAGCCGGGGTAGCGGGGGGGCTTTGAACATTCAGTACTTC. Its protein is CASSRGSGGALNIQYF.